Sequencing of this T cell receptor (beta chain) was carried out in a study of cytomegalovirus exposure and HLA in healthy donors. Germline lookup yields CDR1 SGHRS and CDR2 YFSETQ. The V and J ends lost 4 bases and 8 bases, in that order; junction bases with no gene match: 21. The CDR3 runs to 19 residues. The PCR contained 60 Vbeta and 13 Jbeta primers. TCRdb keeps only in-frame clones here, not all; method: immunoSEQ multiplex PCR. The data contain some 150,000 clones, more than 9.5% of them singletons. J is TRBJ2-4 and V is TRBV5-1, with 10 nucleotides matching TRBD2. This clonotype originated in a man in his fifties or sixties in good health and CMV-seronegative. The specimen was PBMCs. The CDR3 region has the DNA TGCGCCAGCAGCCGACCGGGTCTAGCGGGGGCGTTCGCGGTACACATTCAGTACTTC. Residues: CASSRPGLAGAFAVHIQYF.